This paragraph reports one TCR beta chain. The target antigen is unknown. These data originate in a study of beta chain features in type 1 diabetes. Looked up from germline, CDR1 is ENHRY and CDR2 is SYGVKD. V lost 0 bases to trimming and J lost 2 bases; unmatched junction nucleotides: 3. The CDR3 consists of 15 residues. Expressed TCRB transcripts were sequenced because the entire RNA isolate underwent reverse transcription. TCRdb's table, derived via immunoSEQ multiplex PCR, lists solely in-frame clones and lacks some. The table includes around 150,000 clones, approximately 8.8% detected once. Overall study results and limits: Moderate but significant shortening of TCRB CDR3s was recorded in all four CD4+ subsets from Type 1 diabetes patients. Within patients, naive, central memory and Treg TCRB repertoires seemed more similar than within healthy donors. More deletions and fewer insertions at VDJ junctions were seen in type 1 diabetes patients.

The authors took one heparinised blood draw, averaging approximately 120 mL, from each donor. The rearrangement links TRBV10-3 to TRBJ2-5; 7 bases agree with TRBD1. The material sequenced was central memory CD4+ T cells from blood. This TCR was sampled from a woman aged 25 to 39 with type 1 diabetes. The CDR3 nucleotides are TGTGCCATCAGTGAGTCGGGACAGAGACAAGAGACCCAGTACTTC. This sequence encodes CAISESGQRQETQYF.